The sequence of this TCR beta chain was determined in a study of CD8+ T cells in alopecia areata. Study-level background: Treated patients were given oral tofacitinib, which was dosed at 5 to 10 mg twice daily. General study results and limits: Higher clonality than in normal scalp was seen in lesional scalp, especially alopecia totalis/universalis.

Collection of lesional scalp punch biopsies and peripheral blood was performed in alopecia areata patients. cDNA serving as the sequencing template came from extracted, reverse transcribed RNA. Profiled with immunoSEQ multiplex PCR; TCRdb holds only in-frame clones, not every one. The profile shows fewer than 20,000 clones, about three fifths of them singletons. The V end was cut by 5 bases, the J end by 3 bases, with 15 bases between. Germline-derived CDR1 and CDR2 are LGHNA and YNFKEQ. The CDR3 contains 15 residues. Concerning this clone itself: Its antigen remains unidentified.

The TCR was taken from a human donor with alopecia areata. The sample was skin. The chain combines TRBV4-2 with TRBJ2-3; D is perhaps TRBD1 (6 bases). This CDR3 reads CASSLEQGWTDTQYF. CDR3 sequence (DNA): TGTGCCAGCAGCTTGGAACAGGGTTGGACAGATACGCAGTATTTT.